What follows are 8 T cell receptor beta chains derived from one specimen sequenced in a study of shared clonotypes between healthy human individuals. This table comes from immunoSEQ multiplex PCR, and its TCRdb copy is limited to in-frame clones, with some not included. The table includes more than 450,000 clones, around 74% detected once. Sequences were obtained from PBMCs. The receptor source for this set is a woman between 35 and 50 years old in good health. Some clones in this sample may be carry-over from other donors' samples.

The chain employs TRBV21-1 and TRBJ1-2; the DNA was not compared with TRBD1, the D call given in the table. TRBV21-1 is listed as a pseudogene. The CDR3 runs 17 residues. CDR3 loop: CASSKMGDRPTCYGYTF. CDR3 in DNA: TGTGCCAGCAGCAAGATGGGGGACAGGCCGACTTGTTATGGCTACACCTTC.

The chain employs TRBV27 and TRBJ1-2; D gene uncertain. Looked up from germline, CDR1 is MNHEY and CDR2 is SMNVEV (reference sequence). V gave up 4 bases and J gave up 4 bases, with 7 bases separating them. The length of the CDR3 is 12 residues. This CDR3 reads CASSSGGYGYTF. Written as DNA, the CDR3 is TGTGCCAGCAGTTCGGGAGGCTATGGCTACACCTTC.

This clone was picked up one time. This chain joins TRBV10-2 and TRBJ2-1; tentative D call: TRBD2 (6 bases). The CDR3 loop spans 18 amino acids. The germline V and J ends were trimmed by 1 base and 4 bases, with 20 bases remaining between them. Germline V CDR1 and CDR2: WSHSY, SAAADI. The CDR3, as DNA: TGCGCCAGCAGTGAGTTCGGGGAGTCCGGGACTCTATACAATGAGCAGTTCTTC. This sequence encodes CASSEFGESGTLYNEQFF.

The rearrangement links TRBV7-3 to TRBJ2-2; 8 bases are a match to TRBD1. The CDR3 consists of 14 residues. Germline loops: CDR1 SGHTA, CDR2 FQGTGA. Germline trimming cut 9 bases from V and 4 bases from J; bases unmatched to any gene: 7. In nucleotides, the CDR3 is TGTGCCAGTCAGGAAACAGGGGGCACCGGGGAGCTGTTTTTT. Translated, it gives CASQETGGTGELFF.

The chain combines TRBV7-2 with TRBJ2-2; D is possibly TRBD2 (6 bases). Trimming took 3 bases from V and 6 from J, leaving 11 bases between them. CDR3 length: 14 amino acids. Germline V gene data show CDR1 as SGHTA and CDR2 as FQGNSA. CDR3 in DNA: TGTGCCAGCAGCTTCGGGACTTGGTCCGGGGAGCTGTTTTTT. The encoded protein is CASSFGTWSGELFF. Full variable domain (outside the CDR3, taken from reference TRBV7-2 and TRBJ2-2): GAGVSQSPSNKVTEKGKDVELRCDPISGHTALYWYRQSLGQGLEFLIYFQGNSAPDKSGLPSDRFSAERTGGSVSTLTIQRTQQEDSAVYLCASSFGTWSGELFFGEGSRLTVL.

The chain is built from TRBV5-1 and TRBJ2-7, with 10 bases lining up with TRBD1. Germline CDR1 is SGHRS and CDR2 is YFSETQ. Losses at the gene ends were 2 bases for V and 3 bases for J; bases not matched to a gene: 5. CDR3 size: 15 residues. The CDR3 DNA reads as TGCGCCAGCAGCTTACCGGGACAGGGGATCTACGAGCAGTACTTC. Translation: CASSLPGQGIYEQYF.

Notes on this clone: The junction departs from the called germline gene at one end, perhaps through a read error. The rearrangement links TRBV7-7 to TRBJ2-5; D is undetermined. This CDR3 has 14 residues. Germline V gene sequence: CDR1 SSHAT, CDR2 FNYEAQ (reference sequence). The CDR3 loop is CASSLDPGSETQYF. The CDR3 nucleotides are TGTGCTAGCAGCTTAGATCCGGGCTCGGAGACCCAGTACTTC.

About this clone itself: This specimen includes other DNA sequences encoding the same CDR3. The genes are TRBV7-2 and TRBJ2-4, with D tentatively TRBD1 or TRBD2 (6 bases each). This CDR3 is 14 amino acids long. V lost 0 bases, J lost 7 bases, and 10 bases lay in between. CDR1 is SGHTA and CDR2 is FQGNSA in the germline V gene. CDR3 amino acids: CASSLAGAGNIQYF. The DNA of the CDR3 is TGTGCCAGCAGCTTAGCGGGGGCGGGGAACATTCAGTACTTC.